A single sample gave rise to the 17 T cell receptor beta chains below, sequenced in a study of blood T cell repertoires in COVID-19 (TCRdb year 2020). The method was the immunoSEQ multiplex PCR assay. TCRdb provides this immuneACCESS table in a form limited to in-frame rearrangements. Some clones are lacking; in checked studies, under half of them reflect an unresolved V gene, and why the rest are absent is not known. The sample yields about 200,000 clones; roughly 90% were counted once. The ten largest make up about 18% of the sample. The material sequenced was peripheral blood. The receptor source for this set is a man aged 50-59 years with COVID-19, enrolled during active disease.

V and J are TRBV12-5 and TRBJ2-1; 9 bases match TRBD1. The CDR3 is made up of 18 amino acids. The germline V gene encodes CDR1 LGHNT and CDR2 FRNRAP. Trimming removed 7 bases from V and 0 bases from J; junction bases left unmatched: 13. Here the CDR3 reads CASATGQGSSSSYNEQFF. Here the CDR3 DNA reads TGTGCTAGTGCCACGGGACAGGGAAGTTCGAGCTCCTACAATGAGCAGTTCTTC. Based on the CDR3 plus reference TRBV12-5 and TRBJ2-1, the full variable domain is DARVTQTPRHKVTEMGQEVTMRCQPILGHNTVFWYRQTMMQGLELLAYFRNRAPLDDSGMPKDRFSAEMPDATLATLKIQPSEPRDSAVYFCASATGQGSSSSYNEQFFGPGTRLTVL.

The chain couples TRBV2 to TRBJ2-5; 8 positions agree with TRBD2. The germline V gene encodes CDR1 SNHLY and CDR2 FYNNEI. CDR3 length equals 14 residues. J was trimmed by 5 bases and V by 9 bases; bases with no gene match: 11. CDR3 sequence: CASSPGLVGETQYF. DNA of the CDR3: TGTGCCAGTTCTCCGGGACTAGTTGGCGAGACCCAGTACTTC.

The chain combines TRBV14 with TRBJ2-1; perhaps TRBD1 as D (5 bases). Germline CDR1 is SGHDN and CDR2 is FVKESK. The CDR3 length is 13 residues. V dropped 3 bases and J dropped 8 bases, with 11 bases sitting between them. The DNA for the CDR3 is TGTGCCAGCAGCCAGGGGCTTTGGGATGAGCAGTTCTTC. Translating gives CASSQGLWDEQFF.

The rearrangement joins TRBV19 to TRBJ1-5, with TRBD1 matching over 11 bases. The V gene end was trimmed by 4 bases and the J gene end by 1 base; junction bases not matched to a gene: 6. The germline V gene has CDR1 LNHDA and CDR2 SQIVND (reference sequence). There are 17 residues in the CDR3. CDR3 in DNA: TGTGCCAGTAGTACCCGGACAGGGGGCATGAGCAATCAGCCCCAGCATTTT. As protein: CASSTRTGGMSNQPQHF.

This clone was seen many times. The chain carries TRBV11-2 and TRBJ2-3; 8 bases are shared with TRBD1. Trimming cost V 0 bases and J 4 bases; bases outside gene matches: 6. The CDR3 is 16 residues long. Looked up from germline, CDR1 is SGHAT and CDR2 is FQNNGV. CDR3 loop: CASSLERSGGSDTQYF. DNA for the CDR3: TGTGCCAGCAGCTTAGAGCGTTCAGGGGGCTCAGATACGCAGTATTTT.

This chain connects TRBV9 to TRBJ1-2, with D perhaps TRBD1 (5 bases). The germline CDR1 and CDR2 sequences are SGDLS and YYNGEE. This CDR3 has 13 residues. V gave up 3 bases and J gave up 3 bases, with 9 bases separating them. The CDR3 spells CASSARVDYGYTF. The CDR3 DNA follows: TGTGCCAGCAGCGCCAGGGTGGACTATGGCTACACCTTC.

This chain links TRBV10-3 with TRBJ2-2; D possibly corresponds to TRBD2 (5 bases). The CDR3 runs to 17 residues. Trimming removed 0 bases from V and 0 bases from J, with 11 bases in between. The germline gives CDR1 ENHRY, CDR2 SYGVKD. The chain's CDR3 is CAISESRGFANTGELFF. As DNA, the CDR3 is TGTGCCATCAGTGAGTCGAGAGGGTTCGCGAACACCGGGGAGCTGTTTTTT.

The CDR3 DNA follows: TGTGCCACCAGTGATCCCCAACAGGGTGACACCGGGGAGCTGTTTTTT. Its translation: CATSDPQQGDTGELFF. The J gene is TRBJ2-2, the V gene TRBV24-1, with a tentative D call TRBD1 (6 bases). Between the trimmed V and J ends, which lost 3 bases and 3 bases, there was a span of 13 bases. Per the germline V gene, CDR1 is KGHDR and CDR2 is SFDVKD. The CDR3 length is 16 residues.

For the CDR3, the DNA is TGCAGTGCTAGTGGGCCTGGACAGGGTTCTAATTCACCCCTCCACTTT. As protein: CSASGPGQGSNSPLHF. V is TRBV20-1 and J is TRBJ1-6; 8 nucleotides align to TRBD1. The germline gives CDR1 DFQATT, CDR2 SNEGSKA (reference sequence). The length of the CDR3 is 16 residues. V lost 3 bases to trimming and J lost 6 bases; unmatched junction nucleotides: 10.

The V and J genes are TRBV19 and TRBJ2-7; D is possibly TRBD1 (6 bases). The germline gives CDR1 LNHDA, CDR2 SQIVND (reference sequence). V gave up 6 bases and J gave up 6 bases, with 21 bases separating them. The CDR3 has 15 amino acids. The DNA of the CDR3 is TGTGCCAGTAGCCCGCCAGGGGAACCGCTTGTCGAGCAGTACTTC. Translated, it gives CASSPPGEPLVEQYF.

This clone occurred once. This rearrangement joins TRBV27 to TRBJ1-1; 8 bases are shared with TRBD1. CDR1 and CDR2 from the germline V gene are MNHEY and SMNVEV (reference sequence). The ends lost 0 bases at V and 2 bases at J; junction bases unmatched: 2. The CDR3 loop spans 15 amino acids. The CDR3 nucleotides read TGTGCCAGCAGTTTATCGACAGGGGTAAACACTGAAGCTTTCTTT. This translates into CASSLSTGVNTEAFF.

The chain couples TRBV6-5 to TRBJ2-5, with 9 bases that match TRBD2. CDR1 and CDR2 from the germline V gene are MNHEY and SVGAGI. This CDR3 spans 13 amino acids. Trimming cost V 8 bases and J 5 bases; bases outside gene matches: 6. CDR3 in amino acids: CASGAGGPETQYF. The CDR3 DNA reads TGTGCCAGCGGGGCGGGAGGGCCCGAGACCCAGTACTTC.

In this sample, this clone turned up a few times. The rearrangement uses TRBV5-6 and TRBJ2-2, with D unresolved. V dropped 1 base and J dropped 3 bases, with 10 bases sitting between them. The germline gives CDR1 SGHDT, CDR2 YYEEEE. This CDR3 comprises 15 residues. The CDR3 spells CASSLRQIYTGELFF. CDR3 coding DNA: TGTGCCAGCAGCTTGCGCCAGATTTACACCGGGGAGCTGTTTTTT.

This sequence joins TRBV21-1 and TRBJ2-5; no DNA check was done on the table's D call, TRBD1. TRBV21-1 is labeled a pseudogene. The CDR3 runs to 16 residues. CDR3 in amino acids: CASSKGGRGLPLTQYF. The CDR3 DNA follows: TGTGCCAGCAGCAAAGGGGGCAGGGGCCTGCCTCTGACCCAGTACTTC.

The V gene is TRBV21-1, the J gene TRBJ2-7; TRBD1, the table's D call, lacks a check against the DNA. TRBV21-1 is a documented pseudogene. CDR3 length: 18 amino acids. The CDR3: CASSKRHRSARGSYEQYF. The CDR3 DNA is TGTGCCAGCAGCAAACGTCACAGGTCGGCCCGAGGATCCTACGAGCAGTACTTC.

The CDR3 here is CASSLLAGNEQFF. As DNA, the CDR3 is TGTGCCAGCAGCTTGCTAGCGGGCAATGAGCAGTTCTTC. The chain carries TRBV7-8 and TRBJ2-1; TRBD2 matches 8 bases. CDR1 SGHVS and CDR2 FQNEAQ come from the germline V gene. The ends lost 3 bases at V and 6 bases at J; junction bases unmatched: 1. This CDR3 has 13 amino acids.

The V call is TRBV5-1, the J call TRBJ1-1, with 9 nucleotides matching TRBD1. Germline V gene sequence: CDR1 SGHRS, CDR2 YFSETQ. CDR3 length: 13 amino acids. The V gene end was trimmed by 1 base and the J gene end by 8 bases; junction bases not matched to a gene: 3. CDR3 loop: CASSLQTGGEAFF. The CDR3, as DNA: TGCGCCAGCAGCTTGCAGACAGGGGGGGAAGCTTTCTTT. Full variable domain (missing parts from reference TRBV5-1 and TRBJ1-1): KAGVTQTPRYLIKTRGQQVTLSCSPISGHRSVSWYQQTPGQGLQFLFEYFSETQRNKGNFPGRFSGRQFSNSRSEMNVSTLELGDSALYLCASSLQTGGEAFFGQGTRLTVV.